The clone carrying this T cell receptor (beta chain) has ten or more counts. Antigen unknown. Germline trimming cut 5 bases from V and 2 bases from J; bases unmatched to any gene: 3. Germline V gives CDR1 SGHRS, CDR2 YFSETQ. The CDR3 runs 14 residues. The sample comes from a study of early T cells in non-severe SARS-CoV-2 infection. Whole-study context: Whole-blood bulk RNA, unsorted, was sequenced, and chains were unpaired.

Individual cDNA molecules were tagged with unique molecular identifiers. MiXCR, run by TCRdb on the 5' RACE reads, gives a single entry per CDR3 protein. This table holds roughly 63,000 distinct CDR3 sequences, roughly 12% found once. Findings of the study overall: Matching against VDJdb likely underestimated virus-specific expansions, favoring anti-spike CD8.

This sequence was found in an adult who was a healthcare worker with PCR-confirmed SARS-CoV-2 infection or an uninfected control (not recorded which). Sequenced material: whole blood. The rearrangement joins TRBV5-1 to TRBJ2-2; 7 positions match TRBD2. In nucleotides, the CDR3 is TGCGCCAGCAGGCTAGCGGTTAACACCGGGGAGCTGTTTTTT. Amino acids: CASRLAVNTGELFF. Full variable domain (remainder filled in from reference TRBV5-1 and TRBJ2-2): KAGVTQTPRYLIKTRGQQVTLSCSPISGHRSVSWYQQTPGQGLQFLFEYFSETQRNKGNFPGRFSGRQFSNSRSEMNVSTLELGDSALYLCASRLAVNTGELFFGEGSRLTVL.